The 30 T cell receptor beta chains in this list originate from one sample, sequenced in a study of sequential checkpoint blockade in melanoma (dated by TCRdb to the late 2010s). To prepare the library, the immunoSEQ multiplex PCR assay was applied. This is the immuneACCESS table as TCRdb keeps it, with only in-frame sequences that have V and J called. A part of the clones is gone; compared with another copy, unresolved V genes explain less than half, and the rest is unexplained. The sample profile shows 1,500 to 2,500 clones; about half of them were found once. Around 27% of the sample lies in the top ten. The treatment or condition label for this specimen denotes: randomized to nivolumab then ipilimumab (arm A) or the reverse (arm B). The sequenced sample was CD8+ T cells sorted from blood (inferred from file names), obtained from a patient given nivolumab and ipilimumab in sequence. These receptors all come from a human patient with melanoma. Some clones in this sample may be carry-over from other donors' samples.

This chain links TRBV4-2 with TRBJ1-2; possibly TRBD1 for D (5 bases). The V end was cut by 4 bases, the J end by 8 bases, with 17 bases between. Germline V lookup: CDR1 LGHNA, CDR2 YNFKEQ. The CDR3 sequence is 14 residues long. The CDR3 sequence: CASSPAGQVKGYTF. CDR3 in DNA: TGTGCCAGCAGCCCCGCGGGGCAGGTTAAAGGCTACACCTTC.

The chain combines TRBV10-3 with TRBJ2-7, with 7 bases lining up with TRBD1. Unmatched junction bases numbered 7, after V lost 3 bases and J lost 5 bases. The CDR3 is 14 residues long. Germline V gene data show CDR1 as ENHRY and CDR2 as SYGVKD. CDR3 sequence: CAISDSDRIHEQYF. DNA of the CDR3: TGTGCCATCAGTGATTCGGACAGGATCCACGAGCAGTACTTC.

CDR3 region: CASSHRTGTGGEKLFF. CDR3 coding DNA: TGCGCCAGCAGCCATAGGACAGGGACGGGTGGAGAAAAACTGTTTTTT. The V gene is TRBV4-3, the J gene TRBJ1-4; 8 bases map to TRBD1. V was clipped by 3 bases and J by 8 bases; unmatched bases: 11. CDR1 LGHNA and CDR2 YSLEER come from the germline V gene. CDR3 length equals 16 residues.

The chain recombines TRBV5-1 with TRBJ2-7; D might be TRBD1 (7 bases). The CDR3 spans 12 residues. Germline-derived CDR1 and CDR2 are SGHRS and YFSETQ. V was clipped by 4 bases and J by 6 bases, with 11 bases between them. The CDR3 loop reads CASSRQGGEQYF. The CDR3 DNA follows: TGCGCCAGCAGCCGACAGGGAGGCGAGCAGTACTTC.

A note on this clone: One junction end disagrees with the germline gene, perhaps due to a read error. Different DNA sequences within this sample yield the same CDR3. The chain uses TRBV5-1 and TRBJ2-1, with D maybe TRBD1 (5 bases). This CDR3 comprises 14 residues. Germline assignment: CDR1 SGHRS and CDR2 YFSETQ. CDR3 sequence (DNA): TGTGCCAGCAGCTTGGGGCCCTCCCCAATTGAGCAGTTCTTC. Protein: CASSLGPSPIEQFF.

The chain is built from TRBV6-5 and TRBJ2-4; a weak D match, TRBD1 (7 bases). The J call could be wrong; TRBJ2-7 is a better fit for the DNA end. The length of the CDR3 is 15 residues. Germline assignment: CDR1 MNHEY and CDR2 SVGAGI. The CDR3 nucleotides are TGTGCCAGCAGAATGCAGGGGGGCCTAGCCTACGAGCAGTACTTC. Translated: CASRMQGGLAYEQYF.

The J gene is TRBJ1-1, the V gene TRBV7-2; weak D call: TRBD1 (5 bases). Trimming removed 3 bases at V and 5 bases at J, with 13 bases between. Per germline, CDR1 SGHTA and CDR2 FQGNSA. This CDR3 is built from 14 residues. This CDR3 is CASSFGAGWTEAFF. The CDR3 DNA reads TGTGCCAGCAGCTTTGGGGCAGGGTGGACTGAAGCTTTCTTT.

In nucleotides, the CDR3 is TGTGCCAGTAGCAACAGGGGAATTGGCGGGGAGCTGTTTTTT. Translation: CASSNRGIGGELFF. The rearrangement links TRBV19 to TRBJ2-2; 7 bases match TRBD1. V lost 6 bases and J lost 7; bases outside the gene matches: 8. CDR1 and CDR2 (germline): LNHDA, SQIVND (reference sequence). This CDR3 has 14 amino acids.

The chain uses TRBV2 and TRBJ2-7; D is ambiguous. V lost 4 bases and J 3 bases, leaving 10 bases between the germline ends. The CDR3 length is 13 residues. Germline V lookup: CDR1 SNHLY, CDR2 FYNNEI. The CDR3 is CASSAHGGYEQYF. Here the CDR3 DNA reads TGTGCCAGCAGTGCCCACGGCGGCTACGAGCAGTACTTC.

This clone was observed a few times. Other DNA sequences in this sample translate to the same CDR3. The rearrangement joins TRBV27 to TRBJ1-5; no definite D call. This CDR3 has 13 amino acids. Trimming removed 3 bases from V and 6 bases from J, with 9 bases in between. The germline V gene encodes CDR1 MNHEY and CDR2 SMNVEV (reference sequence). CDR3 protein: CASSFGGAQPQHF. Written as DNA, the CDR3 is TGTGCCAGCAGTTTCGGAGGAGCTCAGCCCCAGCATTTT.

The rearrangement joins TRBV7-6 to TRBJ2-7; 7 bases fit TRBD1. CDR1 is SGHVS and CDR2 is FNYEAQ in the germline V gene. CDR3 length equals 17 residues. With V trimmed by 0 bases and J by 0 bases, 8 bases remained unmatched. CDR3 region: CASSLASFTGVSYEQYF. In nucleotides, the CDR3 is TGTGCCAGCAGCTTAGCGTCGTTTACAGGGGTCTCCTACGAGCAGTACTTC.

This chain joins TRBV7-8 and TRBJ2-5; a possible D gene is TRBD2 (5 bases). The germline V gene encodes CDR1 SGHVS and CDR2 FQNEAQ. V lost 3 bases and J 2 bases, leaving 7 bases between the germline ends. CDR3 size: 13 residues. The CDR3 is CASSFRGQETQYF. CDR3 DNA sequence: TGTGCCAGCAGCTTCCGGGGACAAGAGACCCAGTACTTC.

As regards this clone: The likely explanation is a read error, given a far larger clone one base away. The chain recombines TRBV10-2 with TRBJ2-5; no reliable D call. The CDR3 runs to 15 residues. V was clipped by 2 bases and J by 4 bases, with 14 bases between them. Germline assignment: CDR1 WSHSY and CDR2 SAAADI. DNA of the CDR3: TGCGCCAGCAGTGAGAGCACCCCAAGCCCAGAGACCCAGTACTTC. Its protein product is CASSESTPSPETQYF.

CDR3 bases: TGTGCCACCAGCAGAGATCGGTCGCGGTCCTACGAGCAGTACTTC. Its protein is CATSRDRSRSYEQYF. The chain recombines TRBV15 with TRBJ2-7, with no clear D. Germline loops: CDR1 LNHNV, CDR2 YYDKDF (reference sequence). The CDR3 extends over 15 amino acids. V dropped 0 bases and J dropped 1 base, with 10 bases sitting between them.

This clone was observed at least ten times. The DNA of the CDR3 is TGTGCCAGCAGTATCACAGGGGGGCCGGTCGAGCAGTACTTC. The encoded protein is CASSITGGPVEQYF. The rearrangement uses TRBV6-5 and TRBJ2-7; 8 bases fit TRBD1. Looked up from germline, CDR1 is MNHEY and CDR2 is SVGAGI. The CDR3 has 14 amino acids. Germline trimming cut 5 bases from V and 6 bases from J; bases unmatched to any gene: 9.

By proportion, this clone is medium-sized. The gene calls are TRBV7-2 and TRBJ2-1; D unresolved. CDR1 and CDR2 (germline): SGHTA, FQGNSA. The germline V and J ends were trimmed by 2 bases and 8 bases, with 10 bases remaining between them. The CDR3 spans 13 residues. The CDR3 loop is CASSLPPADEQFF. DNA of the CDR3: TGTGCCAGCAGCTTACCTCCGGCGGATGAGCAGTTCTTC.

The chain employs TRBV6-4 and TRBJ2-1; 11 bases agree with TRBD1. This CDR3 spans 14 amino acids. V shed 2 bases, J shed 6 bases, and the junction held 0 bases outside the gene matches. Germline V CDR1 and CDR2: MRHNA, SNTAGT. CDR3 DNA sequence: TGTGCCAGCAGTGACGGGACAGGGGGCAATGAGCAGTTCTTC. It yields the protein CASSDGTGGNEQFF.

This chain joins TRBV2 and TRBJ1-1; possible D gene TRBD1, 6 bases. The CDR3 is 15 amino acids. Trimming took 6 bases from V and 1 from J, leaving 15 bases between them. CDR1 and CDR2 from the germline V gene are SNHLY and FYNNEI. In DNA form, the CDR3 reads TGTGCCAGCAGGGGGGATTCGACAGGGAACACTGAAGCTTTCTTT. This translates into CASRGDSTGNTEAFF.

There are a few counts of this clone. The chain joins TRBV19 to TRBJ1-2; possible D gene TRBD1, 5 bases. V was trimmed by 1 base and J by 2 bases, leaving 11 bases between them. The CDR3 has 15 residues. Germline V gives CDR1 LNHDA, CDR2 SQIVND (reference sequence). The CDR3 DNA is TGTGCCAGTAGTATAGGGGGGGGATCCAACTATGGCTACACCTTC. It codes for CASSIGGGSNYGYTF.

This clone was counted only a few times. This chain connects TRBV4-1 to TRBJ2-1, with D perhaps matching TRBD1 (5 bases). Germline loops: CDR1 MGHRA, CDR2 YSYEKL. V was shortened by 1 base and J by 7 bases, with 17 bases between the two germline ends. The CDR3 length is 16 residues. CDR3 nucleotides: TGCGCCAGCAGCCAAGTGTCAGGGATTATGAGTAATGAGCAGTTCTTC. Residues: CASSQVSGIMSNEQFF.

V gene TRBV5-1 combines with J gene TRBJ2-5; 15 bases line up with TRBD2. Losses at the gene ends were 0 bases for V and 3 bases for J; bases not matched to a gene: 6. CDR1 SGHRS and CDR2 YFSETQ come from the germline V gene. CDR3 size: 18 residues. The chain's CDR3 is CASSLDPGLAGGKETQYF. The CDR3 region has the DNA TGCGCCAGCAGCTTGGATCCGGGACTAGCGGGGGGTAAAGAGACCCAGTACTTC.

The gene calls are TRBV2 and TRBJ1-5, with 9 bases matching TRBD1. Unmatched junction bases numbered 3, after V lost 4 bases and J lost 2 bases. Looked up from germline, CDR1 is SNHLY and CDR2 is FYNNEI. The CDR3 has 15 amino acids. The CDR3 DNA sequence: TGTGCCAGCAGTGGGGACAGGGCTGGCAATCAGCCCCAGCATTTT. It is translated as CASSGDRAGNQPQHF.

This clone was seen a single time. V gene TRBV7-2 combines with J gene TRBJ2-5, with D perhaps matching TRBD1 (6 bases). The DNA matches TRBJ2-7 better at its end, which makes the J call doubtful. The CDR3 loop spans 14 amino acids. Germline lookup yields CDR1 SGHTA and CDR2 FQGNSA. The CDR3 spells CASSFDQGSYEQYF. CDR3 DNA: TGTGCCAGCAGCTTCGACCAGGGGTCCTACGAGCAGTACTTC.

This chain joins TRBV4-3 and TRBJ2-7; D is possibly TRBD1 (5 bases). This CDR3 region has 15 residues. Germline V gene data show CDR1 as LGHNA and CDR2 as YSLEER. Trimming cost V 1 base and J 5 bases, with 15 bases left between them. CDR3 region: CASSQGSTGRHEQYF. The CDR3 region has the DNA TGCGCCAGCAGCCAAGGGAGTACAGGTCGCCACGAGCAGTACTTC.

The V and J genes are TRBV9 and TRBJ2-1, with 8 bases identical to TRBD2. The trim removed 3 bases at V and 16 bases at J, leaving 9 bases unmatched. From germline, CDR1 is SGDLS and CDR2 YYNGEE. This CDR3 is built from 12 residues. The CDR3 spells CASSAPGLDFFF. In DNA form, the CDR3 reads TGTGCCAGCAGCGCCCCGGGACTAGATTTTTTCTTC.

The CDR3 DNA follows: TGTGCCAGCAGTTACGACAGAACCTCCTACAATGAGCAGTTCTTC. This encodes CASSYDRTSYNEQFF. J is TRBJ2-1 and V is TRBV6-5; TRBD1 might be the D (5 bases). Trimming cost V 2 bases and J 0 bases, with 8 bases left between them. The CDR3 has 15 amino acids. CDR1 MNHEY and CDR2 SVGAGI come from the germline V gene.

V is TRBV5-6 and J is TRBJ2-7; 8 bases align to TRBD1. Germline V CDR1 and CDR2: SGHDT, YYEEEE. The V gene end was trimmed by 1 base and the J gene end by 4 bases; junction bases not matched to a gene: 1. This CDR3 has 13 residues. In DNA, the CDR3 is TGTGCCAGCAGCTTGACAGGGGGGTACGAGCAGTACTTC. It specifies CASSLTGGYEQYF. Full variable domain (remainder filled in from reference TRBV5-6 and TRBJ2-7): DAGVTQSPTHLIKTRGQQVTLRCSPKSGHDTVSWYQQALGQGPQFIFQYYEEEERQRGNFPDRFSGHQFPNYSSELNVNALLLGDSALYLCASSLTGGYEQYFGPGTRLTVT.

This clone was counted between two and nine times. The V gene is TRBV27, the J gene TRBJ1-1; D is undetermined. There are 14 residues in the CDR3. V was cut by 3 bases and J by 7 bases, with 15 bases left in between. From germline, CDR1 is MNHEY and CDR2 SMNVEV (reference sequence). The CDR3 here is CASSFLKSPGEAFF. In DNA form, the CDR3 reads TGTGCCAGCAGTTTCCTGAAATCTCCCGGTGAAGCTTTCTTT.

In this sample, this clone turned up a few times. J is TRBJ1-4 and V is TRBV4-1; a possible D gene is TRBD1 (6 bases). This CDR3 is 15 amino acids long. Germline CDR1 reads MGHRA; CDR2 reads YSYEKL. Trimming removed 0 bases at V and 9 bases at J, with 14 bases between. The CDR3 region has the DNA TGCGCCAGCAGCCAAGATGGGACACGCAACCAAAAACTGTTTTTT. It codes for CASSQDGTRNQKLFF.

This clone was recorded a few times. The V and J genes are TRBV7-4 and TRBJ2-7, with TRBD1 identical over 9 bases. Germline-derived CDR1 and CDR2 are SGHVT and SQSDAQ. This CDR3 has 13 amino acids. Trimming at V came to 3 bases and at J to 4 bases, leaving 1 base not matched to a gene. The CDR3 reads CASSLTGGYEQYF. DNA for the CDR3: TGTGCCAGCAGCTTGACAGGGGGGTACGAGCAGTACTTC.